Listed here are 27 T cell receptor beta chains from one sample, sequenced in a study of identical twins. TCRdb re-analysed the 5' RACE reads in MiXCR, keeping a single row per CDR3 protein. The sample yields roughly 1,500,000 distinct CDR3 sequences, about 30% seen once. Sequencing was done on a sample of cord blood. All receptors come from a newborn girl in good health.

The CDR3 sequence: CASIAWRSDPRPYNEQFF. CDR3 nucleotides: TGTGCCAGCATCGCGTGGAGAAGCGACCCCCGACCTTACAATGAGCAGTTCTTC. This chain uses TRBV6-1 with TRBJ2-1; the D is unclear. Deletions cut 7 bases from V and 4 bases from J, with 26 bases between. The CDR3 extends over 18 amino acids. Germline V gene sequence: CDR1 MNHNS, CDR2 SASEGT.

This clonotype was recorded a few times. The V and J genes are TRBV3-1 and TRBJ2-5; D may be TRBD2 (5 bases). In germline, CDR1 is LGHDT, CDR2 YNNKEL (reference sequence). This CDR3 spans 13 amino acids. With 3 bases removed from V and 5 bases from J, the gap between germline ends came to 10 bases. The CDR3 region is CASSQRGSETQYF. The CDR3, as DNA: TGTGCCAGCAGCCAGAGAGGGTCGGAGACCCAGTACTTC.

The CDR3 is CASSLARDSRARTQYF. DNA of the CDR3: TGTGCCAGCAGCTTAGCGAGAGACAGCAGGGCGCGTACGCAGTATTTT. The rearrangement links TRBV11-2 to TRBJ2-3, with TRBD1 as a possible D gene (5 bases). Trimming took 1 base from V and 8 from J, leaving 19 bases between them. Germline values: CDR1 SGHAT, CDR2 FQNNGV. The CDR3 sequence is 16 residues long.

This clonotype appeared a few times. The chain carries TRBV28 and TRBJ1-5; D unclear. Per the germline V gene, CDR1 is MDHEN and CDR2 is SYDVKM. The CDR3 runs 17 residues. Between the trimmed V and J ends, which lost 6 bases and 0 bases, there was a span of 18 bases. CDR3 nucleotides: TGTGCCAGCAGCACACCATCCATGGCTTATAGCAATCAGCCCCAGCATTTT. Translated: CASSTPSMAYSNQPQHF.

This clonotype was observed a few times. The chain carries TRBV10-3 and TRBJ2-7; D is perhaps TRBD1 or TRBD2 (6 bases each). Germline V gene sequence: CDR1 ENHRY, CDR2 SYGVKD. Trimming stripped 10 bases from V and 0 bases from J, with 13 bases between. The length of the CDR3 is 13 residues. The CDR3: CATRRDTSYEQYF. The CDR3 DNA sequence: TGTGCCACCAGGAGGGACACCTCCTACGAGCAGTACTTC.

The sample holds a few counts of this clonotype. V gene TRBV3-1 combines with J gene TRBJ2-3; maybe TRBD1 (6 bases). This CDR3 is 17 amino acids long. V was pared by 0 bases and J by 0 bases, with 13 bases between. Germline V gene data show CDR1 as LGHDT and CDR2 as YNNKEL (reference sequence). CDR3 protein: CASSQEFPGHSTDTQYF. CDR3 DNA sequence: TGTGCCAGCAGCCAAGAATTCCCGGGACATAGCACAGATACGCAGTATTTT.

The rearrangement links TRBV20-1 to TRBJ2-1; 10 positions agree with TRBD2. Germline CDR1 is DFQATT and CDR2 is SNEGSKA (reference sequence). This CDR3 is built from 18 residues. Trimming took 0 bases from V and 5 from J; bases not matched to a gene: 13. For the CDR3, the DNA is TGCAGTGCTAGAGATACGGGAGTAGCGGGGGGCTGGGACAATGAGCAGTTCTTC. This sequence encodes CSARDTGVAGGWDNEQFF.

Note on this clonotype: This clone may be a read error of a much larger clone one base away. V and J are TRBV7-6 and TRBJ1-2; D not resolved. Per the germline V gene, CDR1 is SGHVS and CDR2 is FNYEAQ. Deletions cut 5 bases from V and 4 bases from J, with 23 bases between. This CDR3 contains 17 residues. The CDR3 nucleotides read TGTGCCAGCAGCCCTCTGGAGCGGACCCTCTGCACCTATGGCTACACCTTC. Encoded protein: CASSPLERTLCTYGYTF.

This clonotype was counted only a few times. The chain joins TRBV9 to TRBJ2-4; 8 nucleotides line up with TRBD1. V lost 4 bases and J lost 0; bases outside the gene matches: 12. The V gene's germline CDR1 is SGDLS and CDR2 YYNGEE. The CDR3 is 18 amino acids. CDR3 sequence reads: CASSPPGTGILAKNIQYF. CDR3 bases: TGTGCCAGCAGCCCCCCCGGGACAGGCATTTTAGCCAAAAACATTCAGTACTTC.

V gene TRBV6-1 combines with J gene TRBJ2-7, with no clear D. This CDR3 region has 16 residues. Per the germline V gene, CDR1 is MNHNS and CDR2 is SASEGT. V was shortened by 0 bases and J by 0 bases, with 12 bases between the two germline ends. The CDR3 nucleotides are TGTGCCAGCAGTGAAGCATTTGGCATCCCCTCCTACGAGCAGTACTTC. Its translation: CASSEAFGIPSYEQYF.

This rearrangement joins TRBV3-1 to TRBJ2-3; D uncertain. The germline V and J ends were trimmed by 2 bases and 2 bases, with 5 bases remaining between them. Looked up from germline, CDR1 is LGHDT and CDR2 is YNNKEL (reference sequence). The CDR3 is made up of 13 amino acids. The CDR3 loop reads CASSQSDTDTQYF. CDR3 in DNA: TGTGCCAGCAGCCAATCAGACACAGATACGCAGTATTTT.

This clonotype was seen a handful of times. The gene calls are TRBV6-6 and TRBJ2-7; D possibly corresponds to TRBD1 (5 bases). Trimming stripped 2 bases from V and 3 bases from J, with 11 bases between. Per germline, CDR1 MNHNY and CDR2 SVGAGI (reference sequence). The CDR3 has 14 amino acids. This CDR3 reads CASSYPSGRYEQYF. The CDR3 bases are TGTGCCAGCAGTTACCCTTCAGGGCGCTACGAGCAGTACTTC.

This chain joins TRBV2 and TRBJ2-5; 8 nucleotides line up with TRBD2. Losses at the gene ends were 6 bases for V and 11 bases for J; bases not matched to a gene: 5. The CDR3 length is 11 residues. CDR1 SNHLY and CDR2 FYNNEI come from the germline V gene. CDR3 bases: TGTGCCAGCAGAGCGGGAGTTGAGCAGTACTTC. Amino acid sequence: CASRAGVEQYF.

This clonotype came up a few times. The chain couples TRBV12-3 or TRBV12-4 to TRBJ2-1, with 9 bases aligning to TRBD2. J gave up 9 bases and V 2 bases, and 8 bases lay outside the gene matches. The CDR3 is 15 amino acids. CDR3 DNA: TGTGCCAGCAGTTTAATCGCGGGAGGGCCGTTTGAGCAGTTCTTC. Protein product: CASSLIAGGPFEQFF.

Only a few counts were recorded for this clonotype. The genes are TRBV7-9 and TRBJ2-1; 7 bases agree with TRBD1. The germline V gene encodes CDR1 SEHNR and CDR2 FQNEAQ (reference sequence). V shed 5 bases and J 13 bases; nucleotides not matched to a gene: 8. CDR3 size: 12 residues. For the CDR3, the DNA is TGTGCCAGCAGCCATGGACAGGCCCCTCAGTTCTTC. It encodes CASSHGQAPQFF.

The CDR3 bases are TGTGCCAGCAGCTTAAACTGGCGCGGGGGTTACAATGAGCAGTTCTTC. It translates to CASSLNWRGGYNEQFF. The chain is built from TRBV7-8 and TRBJ2-1, with 7 positions matching TRBD2. Germline V gene data show CDR1 as SGHVS and CDR2 as FQNEAQ. V gave up 2 bases and J gave up 4 bases; unmatched junction bases: 8. The CDR3 has 16 residues.

This clonotype was seen a handful of times. The chain employs TRBV11-2 and TRBJ1-1; D might be TRBD1 (5 bases). Germline V CDR1 and CDR2: SGHAT, FQNNGV. The germline V and J ends were trimmed by 5 bases and 2 bases, with 12 bases remaining between them. The CDR3 spans 14 residues. The CDR3 loop is CASSHRQTNTEAFF. As DNA, the CDR3 is TGTGCCAGCAGCCACCGACAGACCAACACTGAAGCTTTCTTT.

The genes are TRBV4-1 and TRBJ2-4; D could derive from TRBD1 or TRBD2 (6 bases each). TRBJ2-7 explains the end of the DNA better; the J call may be wrong. Germline CDR1 is MGHRA and CDR2 is YSYEKL. CDR3 size: 16 residues. CDR3 protein: CASSQGGLLADYEQYF. CDR3 DNA: TGCGCCAGCAGCCAAGGGGGGCTACTAGCAGACTACGAGCAGTACTTC.

The table lists this clonotype with a few counts. The chain employs TRBV11-1 and TRBJ2-1, with TRBD1 matching over 8 bases. The J call may be mistaken, given a closer DNA end match to TRBJ2-7. Germline V lookup: CDR1 SGHAT, CDR2 FQDESV (reference sequence). This CDR3 has 15 residues. CDR3 in amino acids: CASNADRGKYNEQYF. CDR3 nucleotide sequence: TGTGCCAGCAACGCCGACAGGGGCAAATACAATGAGCAGTACTTC.

V gene TRBV2 combines with J gene TRBJ1-4; 8 bases are shared with TRBD1. This CDR3 spans 21 amino acids. CDR1 SNHLY and CDR2 FYNNEI come from the germline V gene. Trimming at V came to 6 bases and at J to 6 bases, leaving 27 bases not matched to a gene. This CDR3 is CASRSRDRFKNVLGFDEKLFF. Written as DNA, the CDR3 is TGTGCCAGCAGGTCCCGGGACAGGTTTAAGAACGTTTTGGGGTTTGATGAAAAACTGTTTTTT.

The rearrangement joins TRBV7-2 to TRBJ2-1, with TRBD2 identical over 12 bases. This CDR3 comprises 16 residues. Germline CDR1 reads SGHTA; CDR2 reads FQGNSA. The V gene end was trimmed by 5 bases and the J gene end by 3 bases; junction bases not matched to a gene: 5. The CDR3 reads CASSTRLAGVYNEQFF. As DNA, the CDR3 is TGTGCCAGCAGCACCCGACTAGCGGGGGTCTACAATGAGCAGTTCTTC.

This clonotype appeared a few times. The junction departs from germline at one end; a sequencing error may be responsible. The chain uses TRBV24-1 and TRBJ2-3; a possible D gene is TRBD1 (6 bases). The CDR3 runs to 14 residues. Germline loops: CDR1 KGHDR, CDR2 SFDVKD. In DNA form, the CDR3 reads TGTGCCACCAGTGGTTTGCAGGGGCCAGATACGCAGTATTTT. Translating it yields CATSGLQGPDTQYF.

The rearrangement uses TRBV9 and TRBJ2-3; D could derive from TRBD1 or TRBD2 (5 bases each). Trimming left V 1 base short and J 0 bases short, with 12 bases between. This CDR3 comprises 16 residues. In germline, CDR1 is SGDLS, CDR2 YYNGEE. The CDR3 loop is CASSVLWDLSTDTQYF. The CDR3 DNA follows: TGTGCCAGCAGCGTACTATGGGACCTTAGCACAGATACGCAGTATTTT.

This clonotype came up many times. One end of the junction does not line up with germline, which may come from a read error. The chain combines TRBV5-1 with TRBJ2-5; D not certain. The germline V gene encodes CDR1 SGHRS and CDR2 YFSETQ. The CDR3 is made up of 12 amino acids. The CDR3: CASSRPQETQYF. The CDR3 nucleotides are TGTGCCAGCAGTAGACCGCAAGAGACCCAGTACTTC.

The table lists this clonotype with many counts. The V and J genes are TRBV27 and TRBJ2-1; D is uncertain. V was clipped by 2 bases and J by 3 bases, with 8 bases between them. The germline V gene encodes CDR1 MNHEY and CDR2 SMNVEV (reference sequence). The CDR3 sequence is 14 residues long. Here the CDR3 reads CASSLPQSYNEQFF. In DNA form, the CDR3 reads TGTGCCAGCAGTTTACCCCAAAGCTACAATGAGCAGTTCTTC.

This clonotype was seen a handful of times. The chain carries TRBV6-5 and TRBJ1-5; 8 nucleotides align to TRBD1. Germline CDR1 is MNHEY and CDR2 is SVGAGI. The length of the CDR3 is 18 residues. V gave up 2 bases and J gave up 0 bases; unmatched junction bases: 9. CDR3 DNA: TGTGCCAGCAGTTACCCGGCGCCAGGGGGCCTTAGCAATCAGCCCCAGCATTTT. This codes for CASSYPAPGGLSNQPQHF.

This clonotype has more than one count but fewer than ten. The gene calls are TRBV9 and TRBJ1-5; D is undetermined. Trimming took off 4 bases at V and 3 bases at J, with 8 bases between the two ends. There are 13 residues in the CDR3. From germline, CDR1 is SGDLS and CDR2 YYNGEE. Written as DNA, the CDR3 is TGTGCCAGCAGCTCGGCCGACAATCAGCCCCAGCATTTT. As protein: CASSSADNQPQHF.